What follows is one TCR beta chain and its context. The entry originates in a study of T cells in Graves' hyperthyroidism and ophthalmopathy. TCR beta CDR3 sequences were amplified from RNA transcripts. The TCR CDR3 first-round RT-PCR relied on the HTBI primer set. From the multiplex PCR reads, TCRdb called clonotypes with MiXCR, one entry per CDR3 protein. The sample lists approximately 330,000 distinct CDR3 sequences; about 13% were seen once. V gave up 3 bases and J gave up 9 bases, with 18 bases separating them. The germline V gene has CDR1 SGHTA and CDR2 FQGNSA. This CDR3 contains 15 residues. The sequenced sample consisted of blood. J is TRBJ2-1 and V is TRBV7-2, with D possibly called TRBD1 or TRBD2 (6 bases each). This receptor was obtained from a woman in her forties with Graves' ophthalmopathy. CDR3 amino acids: CASSFFPGAVAEQFF. Here the CDR3 DNA reads TGTGCCAGCAGCTTTTTCCCGGGGGCCGTTGCTGAGCAGTTCTTC.